The T cell receptor (beta chain) under discussion was sequenced for a study of identical twins. Points from the study as a whole: Abundant cord blood beta clonotypes carried fewer insertions; memory repertoires showed none.

This clonotype was seen only once. What it recognizes is unknown. TCRdb re-derived calls from the 5' RACE reads in MiXCR, one entry per CDR3 protein. The sample records about 520,000 distinct CDR3 sequences, less than 25% being singletons. V was clipped by 2 bases and J by 5 bases, with 10 bases between them. This CDR3 is 15 amino acids long. The germline CDR1 and CDR2 sequences are MNHEY and SVGAGI. The data also belong to a second study, concerning T cells expressing NK-cell markers. That work contributes: CD8+ T cells in more than five donors included dominant NKG2C+ clonotypes at roughly 1.0-7.5%.

This chain links TRBV6-5 with TRBJ1-6, with D uncertain. This sequence originates from a woman between 18 and 29 years old in good health. The source material was CD4+ T cells sorted from blood. CDR3 bases: TGTGCCAGCAGTTACCGCCCAGCTAATAATTCACCCCTCCACTTT. It encodes CASSYRPANNSPLHF.